This TCR beta chain was captured by sequencing in a study of hypomethylating agent response in myelodysplastic syndrome. Looking at the study overall: Non-responders met neither complete response nor hematologic improvement criteria, which defined response.

With respect to this clone: Its specificity is not known.

General study points: The MDS versus healthy comparison may be affected by non-age-matched controls.

Between the trimmed V and J ends, which lost 5 bases and 5 bases, there was a span of 22 bases. The CDR3 extends over 17 amino acids. CDR1 and CDR2 from the germline V gene are PRHDT and FYEKMQ (reference sequence). Clones were sequenced by immunoSEQ multiplex PCR, and TCRdb holds only the in-frame ones, with some missing. The sample consists of thousands of clones, roughly 80% of them appearing once. This chain joins TRBV13 and TRBJ2-1; the D gene is possibly TRBD1 (5 bases). Specimen: bone marrow, collected before or after starting hypomethylating agent treatment for myelodysplastic syndrome (not recorded which). The receptor was derived from a human donor with myelodysplastic syndrome. CDR3 in amino acids: CASSQALLQETNNEQFF. The CDR3 coding sequence is TGTGCCAGCAGCCAAGCACTCCTACAGGAAACAAACAATGAGCAGTTCTTC.